Reported below is one TCR beta chain. Its antigen is undetermined. This sample is drawn from a study of cytomegalovirus exposure and HLA in healthy donors. Across the study: Earlier, 200 million or so T cells were analyzed, and 90 million to 140 million unique TCR beta sequences were found among them. Study findings and constraints: Despite most TCR sequences being rare, some public TCRs occurred in many donors. Association with HLA alleles at 0.05 false discovery rate was found for about 17,000 TCR beta sequences in a later analysis.

A multiplex PCR was run with 60 Vbeta primers and 13 Jbeta primers. Measured with immunoSEQ multiplex PCR; TCRdb has only the in-frame clones, and not every one. The sample includes about 160,000 clones, about three quarters seen only once; the top ten take about 0.93%. CDR1 is MNHEY and CDR2 is SMNVEV in the germline V gene (reference sequence). Trimming took 7 bases from V and 1 from J; bases not matched to a gene: 6. CDR3 size: 14 residues. V is TRBV27 and J is TRBJ1-1, with 7 bases lining up with TRBD1. The sequence came from a woman aged 50 to 65 in good health and CMV-seropositive. The sample was PBMCs. The CDR3 nucleotides are TGTGCCAGCACCCCCGACAGGGCGAACACTGAAGCTTTCTTT. Protein sequence: CASTPDRANTEAFF.